The 16 T cell receptor beta chains in this list originate from one sample, sequenced in a study of CD8 T cells in Susac syndrome. Reverse transcription used roughly 0.45 to 1 ug RNA and random hexamers. TCRdb independently ran MiXCR on the immunoSEQ multiplex PCR reads; one entry per CDR3 protein. Among 250,000 to 350,000 distinct CDR3 sequences listed, roughly 85% were seen once. The specimen sequenced was CD8+ T cells from PBMCs. The receptors originated from a human donor with multiple sclerosis.

This clonotype turned up a few times. The V and J genes are TRBV24-1 and TRBJ2-2, with TRBD2 as a possible D gene (5 bases). The V gene's germline CDR1 is KGHDR and CDR2 SFDVKD. This CDR3 is 11 amino acids long. V was pared by 9 bases and J by 5 bases, with 6 bases between. CDR3 loop: CATGGTGELFF. In DNA form, the CDR3 reads TGTGCCACCGGAGGTACCGGGGAGCTGTTTTTT.

The chain carries TRBV20-1 and TRBJ2-3; D is ambiguous. Looked up from germline, CDR1 is DFQATT and CDR2 is SNEGSKA (reference sequence). The CDR3 length is 11 residues. The V end was cut by 5 bases, the J end by 2 bases, with 5 bases between. The CDR3 DNA is TGCAGTGCTGTTTACACAGATACGCAGTATTTT. Translated, it gives CSAVYTDTQYF.

The chain joins TRBV20-1 to TRBJ2-5; D possibly corresponds to TRBD2 (5 bases). V shed 5 bases and J shed 0 bases, with 13 bases lying between them. Germline lookup yields CDR1 DFQATT and CDR2 SNEGSKA (reference sequence). CDR3 size: 14 residues. The CDR3 nucleotides read TGCAGTGCTCAGAGGGAGATATACCAAGAGACCCAGTACTTC. This encodes CSAQREIYQETQYF.

V and J are TRBV19 and TRBJ2-2; 8 bases fit TRBD2. Germline V CDR1 and CDR2: LNHDA, SQIVND (reference sequence). The CDR3 has 16 residues. V lost 7 bases, J lost 4 bases, and 11 bases stayed unmatched. The CDR3 here is CASTPLMGLVTGELFF. In DNA form, the CDR3 reads TGTGCCAGTACCCCTTTGATGGGACTAGTCACCGGGGAGCTGTTTTTT.

This rearrangement joins TRBV30 to TRBJ2-3; 14 positions agree with TRBD2. The CDR3 extends over 15 amino acids. Germline V CDR1 and CDR2: GTSNPN, SVGIG (reference sequence). V lost 0 bases and J lost 4; bases outside the gene matches: 0. The CDR3 is CAWSVTSGRADTQYF. In DNA, the CDR3 is TGTGCCTGGAGTGTGACTAGCGGGAGGGCAGATACGCAGTATTTT.

This chain uses TRBV23-1 with TRBJ2-3, with D perhaps matching TRBD2 (6 bases). TRBV23-1 is noted as an ORF with a role that remains uncertain. CDR3 length: 14 residues. Trimming took off 9 bases at V and 4 bases at J, with 17 bases between the two ends. CDR3 bases: TGCGCCAGACCGTCTAGCGTTTTCGCAGATACGCAGTATTTT. This translates into CARPSSVFADTQYF.

The V call is TRBV14, the J call TRBJ2-7; 9 bases match TRBD2. Unmatched junction bases numbered 2, after V lost 3 bases and J lost 2 bases. Germline CDR1 SGHDN, CDR2 FVKESK. The length of the CDR3 is 14 residues. CDR3 amino acids: CASSHLAGTYEQYF. The DNA for the CDR3 is TGTGCCAGCAGCCATCTAGCGGGAACCTACGAGCAGTACTTC. Together with reference TRBV14 and TRBJ2-7, the CDR3 gives the full variable domain: EAGVTQFPSHSVIEKGQTVTLRCDPISGHDNLYWYRRVMGKEIKFLLHFVKESKQDESGMPNNRFLAERTGGTYSTLKVQPAELEDSGVYFCASSHLAGTYEQYFGPGTRLTVT.

This clonotype was observed a few times. The V call is TRBV29-1, the J call TRBJ2-1, with TRBD2 as a possible D gene (5 bases). Germline values: CDR1 SQVTM, CDR2 ANQGSEA. CDR3 length: 15 residues. Trimming left V 1 base short and J 1 base short, with 11 bases between. For the CDR3, the DNA is TGCAGCGTTGAAGGGGAACCGGGGTCCTACAATGAGCAGTTCTTC. Translation: CSVEGEPGSYNEQFF.

The chain employs TRBV16 and TRBJ2-7; TRBD2 is a possible D gene (6 bases). V was pared by 3 bases and J by 7 bases, with 16 bases between. This CDR3 spans 14 amino acids. From germline, CDR1 is KGHSY and CDR2 FQNENV. CDR3: CASSHAAGSREQYF. The CDR3 nucleotides read TGTGCCAGCAGCCACGCCGCGGGATCGCGTGAGCAGTACTTC. Combining the CDR3 with reference TRBV16 and TRBJ2-7 gives the whole variable domain GEEVAQTPKHLVRGEGQKAKLYCAPIKGHSYVFWYQQVLKNEFKFLISFQNENVFDETGMPKERFSAKCLPNSPCSLEIQATKLEDSAVYFCASSHAAGSREQYFGPGTRLTVT.

The chain links TRBV28 to TRBJ2-7; 8 nucleotides agree with TRBD1. Germline V gives CDR1 MDHEN, CDR2 SYDVKM. Germline trimming cut 6 bases from V and 3 bases from J; bases unmatched to any gene: 4. This CDR3 region has 13 residues. This CDR3 reads CASSPGTGYEQYF. The CDR3 DNA reads as TGTGCCAGCAGCCCCGGGACAGGCTACGAGCAGTACTTC.

The rearrangement uses TRBV4-1 and TRBJ2-1; weak D call: TRBD1 (6 bases). Germline CDR1 reads MGHRA; CDR2 reads YSYEKL. The CDR3 has 14 residues. The germline V and J ends were trimmed by 3 bases and 8 bases, with 14 bases remaining between them. This CDR3 reads CASSHNRVGDEQFF. The DNA for the CDR3 is TGCGCCAGCAGCCATAACAGGGTTGGGGATGAGCAGTTCTTC.

This clonotype was seen only once. The genes are TRBV12-3 or TRBV12-4 and TRBJ2-7; D is unresolved. CDR3 length: 14 amino acids. V lost 1 base and J lost 6, with 13 bases in between. DNA for the CDR3: TGTGCCAGCAGTTTAGAAGGGTTTTCTTTCGAGCAGTACTTC. Its translation is CASSLEGFSFEQYF.

The chain recombines TRBV6-1 with TRBJ2-5; 7 bases match TRBD2. The trim removed 7 bases at V and 0 bases at J, leaving 14 bases unmatched. The CDR3 is 17 residues long. Per germline, CDR1 MNHNS and CDR2 SASEGT. CDR3 loop: CASTTLSSGWYQETQYF. Written as DNA, the CDR3 is TGTGCCAGCACTACTTTGTCTAGCGGTTGGTACCAAGAGACCCAGTACTTC.

The chain uses TRBV7-9 and TRBJ2-7, with TRBD2 as a possible D gene (6 bases). The CDR3 is made up of 15 amino acids. Germline V lookup: CDR1 SEHNR, CDR2 FQNEAQ (reference sequence). With 5 bases removed from V and 4 bases from J, the gap between germline ends came to 18 bases. In nucleotides, the CDR3 is TGTGCCAGCAGCCCTTCCCGGGGACTTTGGTACGAGCAGTACTTC. Translated, it gives CASSPSRGLWYEQYF.

J is TRBJ2-3 and V is TRBV27, with D possibly being TRBD2 (5 bases). CDR1 is MNHEY, CDR2 SMNVEV, per germline (reference sequence). The V end lost 3 bases, the J end lost 3 bases, and 19 bases lay between the germline ends. The CDR3 contains 17 residues. CDR3: CASSLRLPPSSTDTQYF. The CDR3 DNA is TGTGCCAGCAGTTTGAGACTACCACCCTCTTCAACAGATACGCAGTATTTT.

The chain uses TRBV29-1 and TRBJ2-7; 10 positions match TRBD1. This CDR3 region has 14 residues. CDR1 SQVTM and CDR2 ANQGSEA come from the germline V gene. Trimming at V came to 6 bases and at J to 5 bases, leaving 10 bases not matched to a gene. DNA of the CDR3: TGCAGCGTGGCCCCCGGGACAGGGGACAACGAGCAGTACTTC. Amino acids: CSVAPGTGDNEQYF.